A single T cell receptor beta chain is shown here with its context. As yet, its antigen is unknown. This CDR3 is built from 15 residues. Germline V gene data show CDR1 as SGHTA and CDR2 as FQGNSA. V shed 1 base and J shed 0 bases, with 9 bases lying between them. These data are taken from a study of T cell responses to AZD1222 COVID-19 vaccine. The study, taken as a whole, reports: Donors were mostly white British, more females; clonal diversity possibly underestimated. Baseline serostatus was positive in only six AZD1222 recipients. Spike-specific TCR breadth and depth went up after people got two AZD1222 doses.

Second-dose schedules of about 4 or about 12 weeks were combined. The data were produced by immunoSEQ multiplex PCR, yet TCRdb's version contains in-frame clones alone and is incomplete. The table includes more than 75,000 clones, approximately 83% detected once. The material was peripheral blood, obtained 28 days after the second AZD1222 dose. This TCR came from an adult who received the AZD1222 COVID-19 vaccine. The chain couples TRBV7-2 to TRBJ1-2; D not certain. Here the CDR3 reads CASSLVEASNYGYTF. The CDR3 DNA reads as TGTGCCAGCAGCTTAGTGGAGGCATCTAACTATGGCTACACCTTC.